In its sample, the clone carrying this T cell receptor (beta chain) was seen many times. The antigen is not known. TCRdb re-analysed the reads in MiXCR, keeping a single row per CDR3 protein. Of about 180,000 distinct CDR3 sequences listed, about 15% are singletons. CDR1 and CDR2 from the germline V gene are SEHNR and FQNEAQ (reference sequence). Trimming pared 1 base from V and 2 bases from J, leaving 13 bases between. There are 16 residues in the CDR3. The sample belongs to a study of T cell repertoires in cytomegalovirus infection. The wider study: Based on public TCR beta signatures, there were indications of CMV infection and of a matching HLA type.

Findings of the study overall: Clonotypes of TCR beta that were HLA-C-restricted and CMV-specific dominated the ex vivo response.

The sequenced material came from PBMCs. The gene calls are TRBV7-9 and TRBJ2-3; D remains ambiguous. The TCR originated in a human donor in good health (CMV status not recorded). Some clones in this sample may be carry-over from other donors' samples. For the CDR3, the DNA is TGTGCCAGCAGCTTAGTTCCCGTAGGTCTCACAGATACGCAGTATTTT. Protein product: CASSLVPVGLTDTQYF.